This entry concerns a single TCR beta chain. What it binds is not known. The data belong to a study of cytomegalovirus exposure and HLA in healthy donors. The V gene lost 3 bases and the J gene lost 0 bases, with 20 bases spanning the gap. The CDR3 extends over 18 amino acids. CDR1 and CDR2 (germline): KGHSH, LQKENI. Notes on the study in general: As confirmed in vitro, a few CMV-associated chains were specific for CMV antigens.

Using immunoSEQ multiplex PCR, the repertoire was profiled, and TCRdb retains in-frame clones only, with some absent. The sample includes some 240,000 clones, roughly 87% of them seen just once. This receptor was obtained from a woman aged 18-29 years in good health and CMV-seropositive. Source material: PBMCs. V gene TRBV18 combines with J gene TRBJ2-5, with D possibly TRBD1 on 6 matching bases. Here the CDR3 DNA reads TGTGCCAGCTCACCCCTCGTGAGGTCCAGGACAGACCAAGAGACCCAGTACTTC. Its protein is CASSPLVRSRTDQETQYF.